This T cell receptor beta chain was observed in a study of cytomegalovirus exposure and HLA in healthy donors. At the level of the study: Earlier sequencing of approximately 200 million T cells yielded 100 million to 140 million unique TCR beta sequences. As released early, the data held 80 million to 90 million unique TCRs from HLA-typed donors.

As for this clone: Its matching antigen is unknown.

General study points: In a later analysis, HLA-associated beta chains showed higher expansion and lower generation probabilities than comparable chains.

V dropped 3 bases and J dropped 7 bases, with 23 bases sitting between them. Germline CDR1 KGHSH, CDR2 LQKENI. The CDR3 consists of 17 residues. The PCR had 60 Vbeta and 13 Jbeta primers. Profiling relied on immunoSEQ multiplex PCR, and the TCRdb table lists in-frame clones only, not all of them. The sample lists approximately 170,000 clones, around 77% seen once, with more than 2% in the top ten. The clonotype was recovered from a woman between 25 and 40 years old in good health and CMV-seropositive. The gene calls are TRBV18 and TRBJ2-3; tentative D call: TRBD1 (6 bases). The specimen was PBMCs. CDR3 loop: CASSPDLGTTLTNTQYF. Written as DNA, the CDR3 is TGTGCCAGCTCACCCGATCTCGGGACAACCCTTACCAATACGCAGTATTTT.